Each of the 15 T cell receptor beta chains below was sequenced from the same sample in a study of blood T cell repertoires in COVID-19. Sequencing was performed with immunoSEQ multiplex PCR; in TCRdb, only in-frame clones are kept and a portion is missing. Found here are 60,000 to 75,000 clones, roughly 86% of them singletons; the top ten hold about 6.8%. Sequencing input: peripheral blood. These receptors were collected from a man aged 55 to 70 with acute or convalescent COVID-19.

The gene calls are TRBV20-1 and TRBJ1-1; D is unclear. This CDR3 is 13 amino acids long. Trimming left V 3 bases short and J 8 bases short, with 16 bases between. CDR1 DFQATT and CDR2 SNEGSKA come from the germline V gene (reference sequence). The CDR3 loop reads CSASKADFSEAFF. Here the CDR3 DNA reads TGCAGTGCTAGTAAGGCAGACTTCTCCGAAGCTTTCTTT.

This chain joins TRBV6-5 and TRBJ1-5; D not resolved. Deletions cut 8 bases from V and 10 bases from J, with 18 bases between. The CDR3 runs to 13 residues. Per the germline V gene, CDR1 is MNHEY and CDR2 is SVGAGI. This chain's CDR3 is CASSQEAHLPQHF. CDR3 sequence (DNA): TGTGCCAGCTCGCAGGAAGCCCATCTACCCCAGCATTTT.

This chain uses TRBV5-6 with TRBJ2-3; D might be TRBD2 (6 bases). Trimming left V 7 bases short and J 5 bases short, with 29 bases between. Germline V gene lookup returns CDR1 SGHDT and CDR2 YYEEEE. The CDR3 runs to 18 residues. The CDR3 sequence is CASAGPGRGYRDGDTQYF. The DNA for the CDR3 is TGTGCCAGCGCAGGCCCGGGGCGGGGCTATCGGGATGGAGATACGCAGTATTTT.

The chain employs TRBV7-6 and TRBJ1-3; a possible D gene is TRBD1 (5 bases). The CDR3 consists of 14 residues. Trimming pared 5 bases from V and 3 bases from J, leaving 11 bases between. Germline V gives CDR1 SGHVS, CDR2 FNYEAQ. The CDR3 DNA sequence: TGTGCCAGCAGCCAGGGAACAGGTGGAAACACCATATATTTT. It codes for CASSQGTGGNTIYF.

The V call is TRBV20-1, the J call TRBJ2-7; no clear D. Germline V CDR1 and CDR2: DFQATT, SNEGSKA (reference sequence). There are 11 residues in the CDR3. Deletions cut 3 bases from V and 5 bases from J, with 8 bases between. CDR3 sequence reads: CSARAGHEQYF. The DNA for the CDR3 is TGCAGTGCTAGGGCTGGCCACGAGCAGTACTTC.

This clone was seen only once. This chain connects TRBV30 to TRBJ1-4; a weak D match, TRBD1 (5 bases). CDR1 GTSNPN and CDR2 SVGIG come from the germline V gene (reference sequence). V shed 5 bases and J shed 7 bases, with 17 bases lying between them. The CDR3 spans 14 residues. The CDR3 DNA reads TGTGCCTGGGGGGCCCTAGCTCTAAGTGAAAAACTGTTTTTT. Its translation: CAWGALALSEKLFF.

The chain carries TRBV4-2 and TRBJ1-2; 7 nucleotides align to TRBD1. Per germline, CDR1 LGHNA and CDR2 YNFKEQ. Trimming took 1 base from V and 5 from J; bases not matched to a gene: 13. CDR3 size: 17 residues. In nucleotides, the CDR3 is TGTGCCAGCAGCCAAGGAGAGACCGGGACAGTGGGATATGGCTACACCTTC. The encoded protein is CASSQGETGTVGYGYTF.

The CDR3 is CASRGLAGGAETQYF. The CDR3 nucleotides read TGTGCCAGTAGAGGACTAGCGGGGGGTGCAGAGACCCAGTACTTC. The V and J genes are TRBV2 and TRBJ2-5; 14 nucleotides line up with TRBD2. J gave up 4 bases and V 9 bases, and 7 bases lay outside the gene matches. CDR3 length equals 15 residues. The germline CDR1 and CDR2 sequences are SNHLY and FYNNEI.

The CDR3 DNA is TGTGCCAGCAGGGGAGCTGGTAATTCACCCCTCCACTTT. Translated, it gives CASRGAGNSPLHF. The chain links TRBV6-6 to TRBJ1-6; D ambiguous. CDR3 length: 13 residues. CDR1 and CDR2 (germline): MNHNY, SVGAGI (reference sequence). V was pared by 6 bases and J by 6 bases, with 9 bases between.

The chain couples TRBV6-5 to TRBJ2-7, with TRBD1 matching 8 bases. Per germline, CDR1 MNHEY and CDR2 SVGAGI. V was pared by 8 bases and J by 1 base, with 4 bases of the junction left unmatched. The CDR3 spans 13 residues. The CDR3: CASLGTGSYEQYF. CDR3 nucleotides: TGTGCCAGCCTCGGGACAGGTTCCTACGAGCAGTACTTC.

This chain connects TRBV28 to TRBJ1-6; 11 bases align to TRBD1. Germline V CDR1 and CDR2: MDHEN, SYDVKM. J was trimmed by 9 bases and V by 6 bases; bases with no gene match: 4. The CDR3 sequence is 14 residues long. CDR3 residues: CASSRTGGGSPLHF. The CDR3, as DNA: TGTGCCAGCAGCCGGACAGGGGGCGGTTCACCCCTCCACTTT. The complete variable domain, with remaining parts taken from reference TRBV28 and TRBJ1-6, reads DVKVTQSSRYLVKRTGEKVFLECVQDMDHENMFWYRQDPGLGLRLIYFSYDVKMKEKGDIPEGYSVSREKKERFSLILESASTNQTSMYLCASSRTGGGSPLHFGNGTRLTVT.

The CDR3 bases are TGTGCCATCAGCAGGGACAGGTTTGAAAAACTGTTTTTT. This encodes CAISRDRFEKLFF. This chain connects TRBV10-3 to TRBJ1-4, with 8 bases matching TRBD1. The CDR3 covers 13 residues. Germline CDR1 reads ENHRY; CDR2 reads SYGVKD. Trimming cost V 6 bases and J 7 bases; bases outside gene matches: 4.

The chain recombines TRBV29-1 with TRBJ1-2; D may be TRBD1 (5 bases). Germline-derived CDR1 and CDR2 are SQVTM and ANQGSEA. The CDR3 has 13 amino acids. V was pared by 1 base and J by 6 bases, with 12 bases between. The CDR3 region is CSVEGLGGDGYTF. CDR3 in DNA: TGCAGCGTTGAAGGATTGGGGGGGGATGGCTACACCTTC.

The DNA of the CDR3 is TGTGCCAGCTCTTTCTTGGGCCAGAACACTGAAGCTTTCTTT. As protein: CASSFLGQNTEAFF. This chain connects TRBV9 to TRBJ1-1; unclear D gene. Trimming took 7 bases from V and 1 from J, leaving 14 bases between them. In germline, CDR1 is SGDLS, CDR2 YYNGEE. The CDR3 totals 14 residues.

The rearrangement links TRBV7-7 to TRBJ2-7; 8 nucleotides agree with TRBD1. Germline V gene lookup returns CDR1 SSHAT and CDR2 FNYEAQ (reference sequence). The CDR3 runs to 15 residues. The V and J ends lost 5 bases and 1 base, in that order; junction bases with no gene match: 7. CDR3 in DNA: TGTGCCAGCAGCCTTGGACAGGGCAAATCCTACGAGCAGTACTTC. Translation gives CASSLGQGKSYEQYF.